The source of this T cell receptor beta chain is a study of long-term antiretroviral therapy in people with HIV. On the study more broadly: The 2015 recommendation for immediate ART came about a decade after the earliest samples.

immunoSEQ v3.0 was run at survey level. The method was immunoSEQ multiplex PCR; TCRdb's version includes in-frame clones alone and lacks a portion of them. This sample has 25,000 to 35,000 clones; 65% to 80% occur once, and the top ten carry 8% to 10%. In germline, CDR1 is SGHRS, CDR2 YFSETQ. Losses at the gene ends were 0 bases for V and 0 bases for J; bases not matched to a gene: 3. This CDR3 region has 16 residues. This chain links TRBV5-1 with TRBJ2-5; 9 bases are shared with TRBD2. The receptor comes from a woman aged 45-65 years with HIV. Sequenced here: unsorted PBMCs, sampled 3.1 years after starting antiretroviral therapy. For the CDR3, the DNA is TGCGCCAGCAGCTTGGAGGAGCGGGGGGACCAAGAGACCCAGTACTTC. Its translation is CASSLEERGDQETQYF. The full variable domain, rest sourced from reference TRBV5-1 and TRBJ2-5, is KAGVTQTPRYLIKTRGQQVTLSCSPISGHRSVSWYQQTPGQGLQFLFEYFSETQRNKGNFPGRFSGRQFSNSRSEMNVSTLELGDSALYLCASSLEERGDQETQYFGPGTRLLVL.